The clone carrying this T cell receptor (beta chain) appeared many times. What it binds is not known. Alongside a J-beta primer mix, a sample-barcoded 5' primer served in a second PCR lasting about 7 to 12 cycles. TCRdb processed the 5' RACE reads anew with MiXCR; each CDR3 protein has one entry. The sample contains about 650,000 distinct CDR3 sequences, less than 40% of which appear only once. The data are from a study of blood T cells in healthy people across ages. Findings of the study overall: Any conclusive comparison of naive versus antigen-experienced cells was prevented by using unsorted PBMCs.

Each donor was a healthy Caucasian individual from Russia, aged roughly 6 to 95. Sequencing was carried out using blood. This clonotype was sampled from an elderly woman in good health.

CDR3: CASSLSPGTGGETQYF. CDR3 sequence (DNA): TGTGCCAGCAGTTTATCCCCCGGGACAGGGGGAGAGACCCAGTACTTC. J is TRBJ2-5 and V is TRBV27; 11 bases map to TRBD1. There are 16 residues in the CDR3. Germline V gives CDR1 MNHEY, CDR2 SMNVEV (reference sequence). The junction had 4 bases not matched to a gene; V was cut back by 0 bases and J by 4 bases.